This T cell receptor (beta chain) originates from a study of neurological immune-mediated disorders. TCRdb analysed the 5' RACE reads with MiXCR anew, one entry per CDR3 protein. This table holds 20,000 or so distinct CDR3 sequences, roughly 15% found once. This CDR3 region has 16 residues. Between the trimmed V and J ends, which lost 4 bases and 7 bases, there was a span of 23 bases. Germline V gives CDR1 MNHEY, CDR2 SMNVEV (reference sequence). Many counts were recorded for this clonotype. The chain employs TRBV27 and TRBJ2-7; D may correspond to TRBD1 or TRBD2 (5 bases each). The material sequenced was PBMCs. This sequence originates from a female donor with HTLV-1-associated myelopathy (HAM/TSP). CDR3 amino acids: CASSSPGASPAGEQYF. CDR3 DNA sequence: TGTGCCAGCAGTTCGCCCGGGGCCTCCCCAGCAGGGGAGCAGTACTTC.